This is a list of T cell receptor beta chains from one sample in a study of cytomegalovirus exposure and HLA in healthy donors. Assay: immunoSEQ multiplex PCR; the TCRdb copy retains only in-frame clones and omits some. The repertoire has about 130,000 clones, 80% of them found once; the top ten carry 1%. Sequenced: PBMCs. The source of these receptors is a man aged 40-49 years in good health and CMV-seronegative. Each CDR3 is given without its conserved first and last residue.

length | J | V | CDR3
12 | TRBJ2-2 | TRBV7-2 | ASSSGLASGELF
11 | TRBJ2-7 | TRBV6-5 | ASRRGHSYEQY
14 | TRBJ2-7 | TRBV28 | ASRPPGGQGEYEQY
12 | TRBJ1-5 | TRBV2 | ASSGAGQGQPQH
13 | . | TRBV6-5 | ASSSPGSGAYEQY
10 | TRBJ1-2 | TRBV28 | ATNGGVYGYT
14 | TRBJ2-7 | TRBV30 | AWRRGQGGGSYEQY
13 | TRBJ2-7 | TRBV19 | ASSRFFGGPYEQY
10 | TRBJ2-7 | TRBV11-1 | ASSLSGYEQY
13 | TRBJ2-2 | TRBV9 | ASSERTGAAGELF
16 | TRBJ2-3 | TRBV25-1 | ASSELGTGGGSTDTQY
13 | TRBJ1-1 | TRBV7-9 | ASRKDRNSNTEAF
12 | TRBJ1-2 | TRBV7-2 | ASSLSEGNYGYT
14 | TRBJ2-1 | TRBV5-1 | ASSSGGTGDNNEQF
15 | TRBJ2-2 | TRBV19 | ASSNRAGGPHTGELF
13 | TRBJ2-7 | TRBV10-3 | AISNQGQGANEQY
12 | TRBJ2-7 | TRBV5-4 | ASSLNLAGDEQY
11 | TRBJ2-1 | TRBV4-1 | ASSHSRDNEQF
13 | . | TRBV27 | ASSPRQDRSYEQY
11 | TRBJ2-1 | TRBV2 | ASNFLLAEGQF
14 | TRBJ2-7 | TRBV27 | ASSPWTSGASYEQY
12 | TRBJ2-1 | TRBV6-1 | ASKFDRGPNEQF
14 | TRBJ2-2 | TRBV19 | ASNSRNRGLTGELF
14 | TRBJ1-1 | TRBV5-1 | ASSPDRVGMDTEAF
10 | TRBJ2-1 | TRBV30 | AWSGTGNEQF
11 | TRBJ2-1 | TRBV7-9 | ASTGGSYNEQF
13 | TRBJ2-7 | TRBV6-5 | ASSYSAAGVYEQY
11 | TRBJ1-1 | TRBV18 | ASSLPYDTEAF
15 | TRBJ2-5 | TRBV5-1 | ASSLSSGRRVQETQY
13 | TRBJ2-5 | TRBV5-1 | ASSLGGQGKETQY
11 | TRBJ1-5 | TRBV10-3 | AISDRVNQPQH
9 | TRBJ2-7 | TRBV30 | ASDTAYEQY
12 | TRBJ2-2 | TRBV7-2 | ASSLGGDTGELF
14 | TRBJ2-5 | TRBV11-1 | ASSAVLAEGQETQY
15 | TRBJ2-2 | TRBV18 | ASSPRAAGVITGELF
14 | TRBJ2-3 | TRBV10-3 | AITPSGGAFTDTQY
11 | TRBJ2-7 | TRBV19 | ASSIDGGYEQY
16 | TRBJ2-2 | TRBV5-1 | ASSLEFMAVANTGELF
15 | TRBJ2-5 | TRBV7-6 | ASSRNGAGGIQETQY
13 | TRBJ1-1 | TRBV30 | AWSVSGIGNTEAF
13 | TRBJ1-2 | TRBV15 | ATSKGGRTDYGYT
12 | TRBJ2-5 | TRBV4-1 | ASNPAGGPETQY
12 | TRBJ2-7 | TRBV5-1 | ASSSTSGPYEQY
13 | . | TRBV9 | ASSVEGQSSYEQY
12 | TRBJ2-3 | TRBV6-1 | ASSVTGSTDTQY